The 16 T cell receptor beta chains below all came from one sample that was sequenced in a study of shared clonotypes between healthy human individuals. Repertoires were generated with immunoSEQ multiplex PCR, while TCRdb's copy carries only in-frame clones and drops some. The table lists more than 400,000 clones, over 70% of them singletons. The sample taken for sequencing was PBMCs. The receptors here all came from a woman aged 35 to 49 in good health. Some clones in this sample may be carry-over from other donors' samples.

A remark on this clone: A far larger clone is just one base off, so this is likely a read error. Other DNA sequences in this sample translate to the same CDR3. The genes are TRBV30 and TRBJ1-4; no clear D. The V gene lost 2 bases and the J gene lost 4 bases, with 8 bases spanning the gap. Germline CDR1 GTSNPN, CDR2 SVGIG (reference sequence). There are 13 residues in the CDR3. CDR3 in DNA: TGTGCCTGGAGTCTGGGATTTAATGAAAAACTGTTTTTT. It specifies CAWSLGFNEKLFF.

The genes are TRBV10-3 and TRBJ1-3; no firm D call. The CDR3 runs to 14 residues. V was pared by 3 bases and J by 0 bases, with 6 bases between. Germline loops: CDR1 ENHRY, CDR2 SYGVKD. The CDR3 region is CAISERSSGNTIYF. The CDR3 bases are TGTGCCATCAGTGAACGATCCTCTGGAAACACCATATATTTT.

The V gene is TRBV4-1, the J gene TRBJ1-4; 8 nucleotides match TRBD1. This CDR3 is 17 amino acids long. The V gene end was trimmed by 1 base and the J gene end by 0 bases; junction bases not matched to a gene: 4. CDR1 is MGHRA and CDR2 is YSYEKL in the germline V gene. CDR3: CASSQGDRYSTNEKLFF. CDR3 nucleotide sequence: TGCGCCAGCAGCCAAGGGGACAGGTACTCAACTAATGAAAAACTGTTTTTT.

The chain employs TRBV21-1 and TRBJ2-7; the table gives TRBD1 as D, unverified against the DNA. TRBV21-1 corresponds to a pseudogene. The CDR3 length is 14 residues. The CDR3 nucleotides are TGTGCCAGCAGCAAAGTGGGACAGTCCTACGAGCAGTACTTC. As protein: CASSKVGQSYEQYF.

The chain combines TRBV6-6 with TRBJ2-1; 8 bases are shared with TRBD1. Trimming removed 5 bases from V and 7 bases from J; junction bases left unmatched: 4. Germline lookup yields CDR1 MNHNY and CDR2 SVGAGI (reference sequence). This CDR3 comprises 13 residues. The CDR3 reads CASSRTGPNEQFF. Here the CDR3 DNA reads TGTGCCAGCAGTCGGACAGGGCCAAATGAGCAGTTCTTC.

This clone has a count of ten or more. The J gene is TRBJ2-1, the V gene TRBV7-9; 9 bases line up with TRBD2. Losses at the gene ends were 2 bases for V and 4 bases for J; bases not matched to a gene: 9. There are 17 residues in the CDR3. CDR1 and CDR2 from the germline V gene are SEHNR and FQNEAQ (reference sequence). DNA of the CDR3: TGTGCCAGCAGCTTAACCCGACTAGCGGCCTTGTACAATGAGCAGTTCTTC. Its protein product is CASSLTRLAALYNEQFF.

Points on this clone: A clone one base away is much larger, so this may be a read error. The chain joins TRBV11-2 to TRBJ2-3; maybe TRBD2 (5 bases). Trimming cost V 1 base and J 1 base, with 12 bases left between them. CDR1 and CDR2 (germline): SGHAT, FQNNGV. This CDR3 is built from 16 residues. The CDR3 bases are TGTGCCAGCAGCTTAGGAGCGGTGGCTGGCACAGATACGCAGTATTTT. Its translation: CASSLGAVAGTDTQYF.

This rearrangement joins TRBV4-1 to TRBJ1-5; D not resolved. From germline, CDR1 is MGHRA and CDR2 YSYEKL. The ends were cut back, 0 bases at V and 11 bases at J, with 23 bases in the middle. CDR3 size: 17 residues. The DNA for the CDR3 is TGCGCCAGCAGCCAAGATACCCAGTCCGCGGATTATTGGGCCCAGCATTTT. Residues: CASSQDTQSADYWAQHF.

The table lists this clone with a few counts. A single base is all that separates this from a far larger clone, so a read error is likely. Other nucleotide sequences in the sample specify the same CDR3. The CDR3 DNA sequence: TGCAGCGTTGTTAGGACAGAGGGCTCTGAAGCTTTATTT. It translates to CSVVRTEGSEALF. This chain joins TRBV29-1 and TRBJ1-1; TRBD1 is a possible D gene (6 bases). The CDR3 consists of 13 residues. Germline CDR1 and CDR2: SQVTM and ANQGSEA.

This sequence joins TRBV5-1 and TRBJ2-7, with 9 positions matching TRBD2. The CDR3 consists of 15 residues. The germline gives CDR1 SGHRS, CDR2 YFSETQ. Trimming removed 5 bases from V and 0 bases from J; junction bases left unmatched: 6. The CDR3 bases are TGCGCCAGCAGACCCTTAGCGGGAGCCTCCTACGAGCAGTACTTC. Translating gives CASRPLAGASYEQYF.

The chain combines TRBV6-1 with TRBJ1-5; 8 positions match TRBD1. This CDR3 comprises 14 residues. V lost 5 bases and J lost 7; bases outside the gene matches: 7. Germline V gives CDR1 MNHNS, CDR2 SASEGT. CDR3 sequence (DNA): TGTGCCAGCAGTAAATCAGGGGGCGGGCAGCCCCAGCATTTT. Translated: CASSKSGGGQPQHF.

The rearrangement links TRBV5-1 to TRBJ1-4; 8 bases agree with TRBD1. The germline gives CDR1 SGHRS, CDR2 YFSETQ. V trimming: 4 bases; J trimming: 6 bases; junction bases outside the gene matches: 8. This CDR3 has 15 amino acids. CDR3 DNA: TGCGCCAGCAGCACAGGACAGGGAGCGGATGAAAAACTGTTTTTT. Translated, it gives CASSTGQGADEKLFF.

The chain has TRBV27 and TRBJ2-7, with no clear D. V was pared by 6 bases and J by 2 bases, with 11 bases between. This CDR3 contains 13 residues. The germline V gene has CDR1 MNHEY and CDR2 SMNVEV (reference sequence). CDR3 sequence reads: CASRSPVAYEQYF. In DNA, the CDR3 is TGTGCCAGCAGAAGTCCGGTAGCCTACGAGCAGTACTTC.

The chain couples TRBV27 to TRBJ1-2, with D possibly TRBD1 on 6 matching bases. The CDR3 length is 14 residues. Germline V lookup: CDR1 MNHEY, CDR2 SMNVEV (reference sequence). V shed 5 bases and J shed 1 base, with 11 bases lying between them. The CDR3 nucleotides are TGTGCCAGCAGTCCCAGGGGTGTTAACTATGGCTACACCTTC. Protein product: CASSPRGVNYGYTF.

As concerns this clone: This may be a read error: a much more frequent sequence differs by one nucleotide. In DNA, the CDR3 is TGTACCAGCTCACGCTATGTGTTGGCTGGACAACCAGGAGAGACCCAGTACTTC. This encodes CTSSRYVLAGQPGETQYF. The chain employs TRBV18 and TRBJ2-5; tentatively, D is TRBD1 (5 bases). CDR1 KGHSH and CDR2 LQKENI come from the germline V gene. This CDR3 is 18 amino acids long. Full variable domain (outside the CDR3, taken from reference TRBV18 and TRBJ2-5): NAGVMQNPRHLVRRRGQEARLRCSPMKGHSHVYWYRQLPEEGLKFMVYLQKENIIDESGMPKERFSAEFPKEGPSILRIQQVVRGDSAAYFCTSSRYVLAGQPGETQYFGPGTRLLVL.

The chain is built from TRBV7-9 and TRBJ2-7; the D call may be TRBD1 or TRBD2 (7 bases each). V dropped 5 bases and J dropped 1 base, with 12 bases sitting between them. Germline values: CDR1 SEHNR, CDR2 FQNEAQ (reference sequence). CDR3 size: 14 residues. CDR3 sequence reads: CASSPQGGSYEQYF. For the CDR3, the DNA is TGTGCCAGCAGCCCTCAGGGGGGGTCCTACGAGCAGTACTTC.